The present T cell receptor beta chain was sequenced within a study of T cell changes during pregnancy in multiple sclerosis. V lost 6 bases and J 1 base, leaving 13 bases between the germline ends. This CDR3 has 14 amino acids. This table comes from immunoSEQ multiplex PCR, and its TCRdb copy is limited to in-frame clones, with some not included. Of approximately 40,000 clones in the sample, more than 90% were seen once. This clonotype originated in a female donor with multiple sclerosis, enrolled in a pregnancy study. The chain is built from TRBV23-1 and TRBJ2-7, with D perhaps matching TRBD1 (6 bases). TRBV23-1 is assigned to the ORF class and has an uncertain function. This specimen was CD8+ T cells from peripheral blood mononuclear cells, taken in the third trimester of pregnancy. The CDR3 DNA is TGCGCCAGCAGCCTAGACAGGACTTCCTACGAGCAGTACTTC. Translated, it gives CASSLDRTSYEQYF.